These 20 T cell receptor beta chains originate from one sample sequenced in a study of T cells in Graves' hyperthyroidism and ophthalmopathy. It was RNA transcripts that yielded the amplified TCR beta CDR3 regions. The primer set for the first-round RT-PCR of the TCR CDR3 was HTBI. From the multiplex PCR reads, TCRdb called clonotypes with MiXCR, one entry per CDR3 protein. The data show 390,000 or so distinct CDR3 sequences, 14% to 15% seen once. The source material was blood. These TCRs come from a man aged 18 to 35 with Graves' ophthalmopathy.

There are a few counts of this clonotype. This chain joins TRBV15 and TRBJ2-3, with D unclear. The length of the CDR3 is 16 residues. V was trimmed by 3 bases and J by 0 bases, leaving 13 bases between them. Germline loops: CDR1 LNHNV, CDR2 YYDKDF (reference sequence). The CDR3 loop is CATSSPFRYSTDTQYF. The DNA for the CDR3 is TGTGCCACCAGCAGTCCATTTAGGTATAGCACAGATACGCAGTATTTT.

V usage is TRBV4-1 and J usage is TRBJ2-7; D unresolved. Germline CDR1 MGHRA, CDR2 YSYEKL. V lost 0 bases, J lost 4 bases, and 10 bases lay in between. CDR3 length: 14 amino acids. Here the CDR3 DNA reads TGCGCCAGCAGCCAAGATGGGAAACGGTACGAGCAGTACTTC. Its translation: CASSQDGKRYEQYF.

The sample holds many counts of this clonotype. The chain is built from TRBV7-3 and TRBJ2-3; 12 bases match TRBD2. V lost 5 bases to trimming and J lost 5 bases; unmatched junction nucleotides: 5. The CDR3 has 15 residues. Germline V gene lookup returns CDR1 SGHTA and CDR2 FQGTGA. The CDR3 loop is CASSPTSGSGDTQYF. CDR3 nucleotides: TGTGCCAGCAGCCCGACTAGCGGGAGTGGAGATACGCAGTATTTT.

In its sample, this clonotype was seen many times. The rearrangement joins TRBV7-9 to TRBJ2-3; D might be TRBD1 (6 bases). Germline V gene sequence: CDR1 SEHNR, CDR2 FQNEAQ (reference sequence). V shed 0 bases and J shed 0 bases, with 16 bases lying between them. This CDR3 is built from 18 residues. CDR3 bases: TGTGCCAGCAGCTTAGCCTCAGCCGGGACACTAAGCACAGATACGCAGTATTTT. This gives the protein CASSLASAGTLSTDTQYF.

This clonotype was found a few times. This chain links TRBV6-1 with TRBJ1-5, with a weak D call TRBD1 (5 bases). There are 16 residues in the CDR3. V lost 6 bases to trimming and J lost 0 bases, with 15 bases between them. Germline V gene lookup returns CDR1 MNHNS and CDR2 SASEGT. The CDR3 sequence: CASRPGGGGSNQPQHF. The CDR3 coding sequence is TGTGCCAGCAGACCCGGGGGGGGGGGTAGCAATCAGCCCCAGCATTTT.

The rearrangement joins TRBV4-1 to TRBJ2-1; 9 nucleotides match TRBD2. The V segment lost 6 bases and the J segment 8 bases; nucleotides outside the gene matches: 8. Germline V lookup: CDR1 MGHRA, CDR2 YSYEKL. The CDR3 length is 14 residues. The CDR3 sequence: CASRVSSGRDEQFF. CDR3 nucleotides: TGCGCCAGCAGGGTGAGTAGCGGGAGAGATGAGCAGTTCTTC.

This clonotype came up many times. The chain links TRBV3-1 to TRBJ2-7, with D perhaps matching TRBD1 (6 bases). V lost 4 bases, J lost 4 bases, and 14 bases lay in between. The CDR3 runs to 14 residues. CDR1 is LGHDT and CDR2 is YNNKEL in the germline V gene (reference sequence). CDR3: CASSPVQGQYEQYF. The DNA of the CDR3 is TGTGCCAGCAGCCCTGTCCAGGGGCAATACGAGCAGTACTTC.

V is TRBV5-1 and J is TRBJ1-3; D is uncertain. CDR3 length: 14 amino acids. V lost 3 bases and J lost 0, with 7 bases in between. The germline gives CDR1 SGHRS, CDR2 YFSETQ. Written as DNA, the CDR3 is TGCGCCAGCAGCTCAGGATTCTCTGGAAACACCATATATTTT. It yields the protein CASSSGFSGNTIYF.

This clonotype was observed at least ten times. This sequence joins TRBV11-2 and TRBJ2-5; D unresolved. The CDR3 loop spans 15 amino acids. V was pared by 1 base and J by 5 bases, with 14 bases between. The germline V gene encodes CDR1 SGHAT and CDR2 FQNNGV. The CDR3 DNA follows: TGTGCCAGCAGCTTAGGAGAGCCCGGCGGTGAGACCCAGTACTTC. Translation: CASSLGEPGGETQYF.

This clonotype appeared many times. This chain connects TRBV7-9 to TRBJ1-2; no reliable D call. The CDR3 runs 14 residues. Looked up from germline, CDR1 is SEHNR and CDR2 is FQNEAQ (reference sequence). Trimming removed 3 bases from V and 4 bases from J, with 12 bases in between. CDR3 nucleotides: TGTGCCAGCAGCTTGGGCGGGGAACCCTATGGCTACACCTTC. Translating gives CASSLGGEPYGYTF.

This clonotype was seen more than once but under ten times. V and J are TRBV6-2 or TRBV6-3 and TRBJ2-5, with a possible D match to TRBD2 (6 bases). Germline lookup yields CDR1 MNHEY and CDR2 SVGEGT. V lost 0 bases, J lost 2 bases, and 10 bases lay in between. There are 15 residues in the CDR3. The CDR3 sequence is CASSYSDYHQETQYF. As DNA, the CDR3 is TGTGCCAGCAGTTACTCGGACTACCATCAAGAGACCCAGTACTTC.

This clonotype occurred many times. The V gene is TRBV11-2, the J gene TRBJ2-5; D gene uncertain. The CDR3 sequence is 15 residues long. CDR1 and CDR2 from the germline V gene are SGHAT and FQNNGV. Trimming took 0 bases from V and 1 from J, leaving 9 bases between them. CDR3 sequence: CASSLEWAAQETQYF. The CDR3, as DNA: TGTGCCAGCAGCTTAGAGTGGGCTGCCCAAGAGACCCAGTACTTC.

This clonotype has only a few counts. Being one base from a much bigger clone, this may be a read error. For the CDR3, the DNA is TGTGCCAGCAGCTTAGGTGCAGTGAGCCCCTACGAGCAGTACTTC. The encoded protein is CASSLGAVSPYEQYF. V and J are TRBV11-2 and TRBJ2-7; D is unresolved. The CDR3 sequence is 15 residues long. CDR1 and CDR2 from the germline V gene are SGHAT and FQNNGV. The germline V and J ends were trimmed by 1 base and 2 bases, with 12 bases remaining between them.

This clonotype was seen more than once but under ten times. CDR3 sequence reads: CAWRTGGYTEAFF. As DNA, the CDR3 is TGTGCCTGGAGGACAGGGGGCTACACTGAAGCTTTCTTT. The V call is TRBV30, the J call TRBJ1-1; 10 bases agree with TRBD1. The CDR3 spans 13 residues. V gave up 3 bases and J gave up 3 bases; unmatched junction bases: 1. In germline, CDR1 is GTSNPN, CDR2 SVGIG (reference sequence).

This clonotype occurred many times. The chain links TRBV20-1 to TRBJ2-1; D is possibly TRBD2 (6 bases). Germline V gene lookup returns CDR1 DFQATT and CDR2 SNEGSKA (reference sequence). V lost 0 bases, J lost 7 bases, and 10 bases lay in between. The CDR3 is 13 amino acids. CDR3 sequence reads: CSARDGSINEQFF. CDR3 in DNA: TGCAGTGCTAGAGACGGGAGTATAAATGAGCAGTTCTTC.

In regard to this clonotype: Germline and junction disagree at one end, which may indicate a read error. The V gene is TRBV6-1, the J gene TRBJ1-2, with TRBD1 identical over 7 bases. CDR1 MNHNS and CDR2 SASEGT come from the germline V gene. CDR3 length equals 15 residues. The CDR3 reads CAGSEAATGIYGYTF. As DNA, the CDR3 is TGTGCCGGCAGTGAAGCGGCGACAGGGATCTATGGCTACACCTTC.

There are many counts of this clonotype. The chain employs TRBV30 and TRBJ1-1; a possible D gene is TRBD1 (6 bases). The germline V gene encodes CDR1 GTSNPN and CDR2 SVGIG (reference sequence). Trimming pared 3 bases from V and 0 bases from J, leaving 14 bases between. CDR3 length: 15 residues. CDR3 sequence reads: CAWRHRALVNTEAFF. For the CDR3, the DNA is TGTGCCTGGAGGCACAGGGCCTTAGTGAACACTGAAGCTTTCTTT.

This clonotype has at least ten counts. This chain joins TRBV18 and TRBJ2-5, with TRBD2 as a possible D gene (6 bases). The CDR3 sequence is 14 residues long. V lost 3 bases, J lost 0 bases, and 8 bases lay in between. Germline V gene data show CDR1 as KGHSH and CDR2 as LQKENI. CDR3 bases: TGTGCCAGCTCACCCGGGGACTACCAAGAGACCCAGTACTTC. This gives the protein CASSPGDYQETQYF.

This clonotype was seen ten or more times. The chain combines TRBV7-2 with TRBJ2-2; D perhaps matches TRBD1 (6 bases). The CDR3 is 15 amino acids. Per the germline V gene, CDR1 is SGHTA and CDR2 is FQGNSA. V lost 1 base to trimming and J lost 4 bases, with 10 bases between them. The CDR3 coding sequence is TGTGCCAGCAGCTTAGGCAGGGGACGCACCGGGGAGCTGTTTTTT. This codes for CASSLGRGRTGELFF.

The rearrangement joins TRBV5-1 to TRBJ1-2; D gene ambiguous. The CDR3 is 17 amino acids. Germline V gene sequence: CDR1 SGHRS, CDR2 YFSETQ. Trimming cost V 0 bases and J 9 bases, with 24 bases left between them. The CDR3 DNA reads TGCGCCAGCAGCTTGGTGTATGACTATGGTCCCGGGGAGAGCTACACCTTC. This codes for CASSLVYDYGPGESYTF.